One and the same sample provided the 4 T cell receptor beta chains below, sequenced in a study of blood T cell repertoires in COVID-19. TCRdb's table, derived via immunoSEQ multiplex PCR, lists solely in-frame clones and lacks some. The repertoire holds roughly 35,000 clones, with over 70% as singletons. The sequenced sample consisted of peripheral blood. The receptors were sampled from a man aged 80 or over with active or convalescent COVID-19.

The CDR3 nucleotides are TGTGCCAGCAGCTCCCGAATCGGAGGGGCAGATACGCAGTATTTT. Translation: CASSSRIGGADTQYF. The gene calls are TRBV7-3 and TRBJ2-3, with TRBD2 as a possible D gene (6 bases). V lost 4 bases and J 4 bases, leaving 15 bases between the germline ends. The length of the CDR3 is 15 residues. Germline V gives CDR1 SGHTA, CDR2 FQGTGA.

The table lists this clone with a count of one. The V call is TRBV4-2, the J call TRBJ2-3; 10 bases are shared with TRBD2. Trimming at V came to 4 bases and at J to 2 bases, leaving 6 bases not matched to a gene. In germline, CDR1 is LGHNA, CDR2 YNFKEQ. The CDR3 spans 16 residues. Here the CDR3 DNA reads TGTGCCAGCAGCCCTTTAGCGGGGGGCGTCACAGATACGCAGTATTTT. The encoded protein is CASSPLAGGVTDTQYF.

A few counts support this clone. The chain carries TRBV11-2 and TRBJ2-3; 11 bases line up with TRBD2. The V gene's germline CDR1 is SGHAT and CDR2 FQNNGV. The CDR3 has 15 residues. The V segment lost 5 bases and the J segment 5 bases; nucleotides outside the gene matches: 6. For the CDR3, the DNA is TGTGCCAGCAGCCTTAGCGGGGGGGCCATAGATACGCAGTATTTT. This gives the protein CASSLSGGAIDTQYF.

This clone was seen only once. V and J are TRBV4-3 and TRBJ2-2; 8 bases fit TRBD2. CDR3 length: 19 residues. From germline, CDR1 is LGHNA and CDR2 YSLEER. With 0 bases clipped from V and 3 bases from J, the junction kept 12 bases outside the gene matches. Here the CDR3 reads CASSQDPPSGYSDTGELFF. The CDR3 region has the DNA TGCGCCAGCAGCCAAGATCCCCCTAGCGGGTATTCGGACACCGGGGAGCTGTTTTTT.